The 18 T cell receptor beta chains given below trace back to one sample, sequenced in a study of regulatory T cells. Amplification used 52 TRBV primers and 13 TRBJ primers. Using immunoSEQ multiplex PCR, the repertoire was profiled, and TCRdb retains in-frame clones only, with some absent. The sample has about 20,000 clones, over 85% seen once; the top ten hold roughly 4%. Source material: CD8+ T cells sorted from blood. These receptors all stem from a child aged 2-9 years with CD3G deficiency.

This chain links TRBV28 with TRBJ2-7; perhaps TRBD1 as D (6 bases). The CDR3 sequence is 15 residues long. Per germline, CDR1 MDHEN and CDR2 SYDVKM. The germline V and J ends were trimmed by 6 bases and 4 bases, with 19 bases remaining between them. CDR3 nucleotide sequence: TGTGCCAGCAGCCCCCTCGAGGGGACACATTACGAGCAGTACTTC. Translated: CASSPLEGTHYEQYF.

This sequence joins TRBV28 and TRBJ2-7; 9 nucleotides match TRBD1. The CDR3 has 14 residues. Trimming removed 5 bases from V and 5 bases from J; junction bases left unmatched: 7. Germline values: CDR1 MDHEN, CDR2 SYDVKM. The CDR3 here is CASSTPGQGDEQYF. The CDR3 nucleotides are TGTGCCAGCAGTACTCCGGGACAGGGCGACGAGCAGTACTTC.

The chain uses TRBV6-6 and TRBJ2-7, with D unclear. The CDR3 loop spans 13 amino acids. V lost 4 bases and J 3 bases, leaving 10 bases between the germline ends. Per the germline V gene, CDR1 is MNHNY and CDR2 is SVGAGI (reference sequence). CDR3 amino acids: CASSSGLVYEQYF. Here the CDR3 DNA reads TGTGCCAGCAGTTCCGGCCTGGTCTACGAGCAGTACTTC.

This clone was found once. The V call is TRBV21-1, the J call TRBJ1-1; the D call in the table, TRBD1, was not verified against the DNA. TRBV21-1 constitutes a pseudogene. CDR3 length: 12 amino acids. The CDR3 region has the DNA TGTGCCATCAAGGACAGAAACACTGAAGCTTTCTTT. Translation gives CAIKDRNTEAFF.

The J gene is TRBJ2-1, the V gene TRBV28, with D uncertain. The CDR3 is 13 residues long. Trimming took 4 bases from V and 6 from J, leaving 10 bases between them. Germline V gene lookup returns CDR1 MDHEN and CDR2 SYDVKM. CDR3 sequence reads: CASSSWTGNEQFF. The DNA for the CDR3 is TGTGCCAGCAGTTCTTGGACCGGCAATGAGCAGTTCTTC.

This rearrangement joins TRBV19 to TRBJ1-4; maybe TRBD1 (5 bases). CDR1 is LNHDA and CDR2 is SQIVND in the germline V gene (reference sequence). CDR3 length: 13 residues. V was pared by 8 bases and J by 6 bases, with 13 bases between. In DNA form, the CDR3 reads TGTGCCAGTGGACACGGGACGCATGAAAAACTGTTTTTT. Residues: CASGHGTHEKLFF. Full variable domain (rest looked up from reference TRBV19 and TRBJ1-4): DGGITQSPKYLFRKEGQNVTLSCEQNLNHDAMYWYRQDPGQGLRLIYYSQIVNDFQKGDIAEGYSVSREKKESFPLTVTSAQKNPTAFYLCASGHGTHEKLFFGSGTQLSVL.

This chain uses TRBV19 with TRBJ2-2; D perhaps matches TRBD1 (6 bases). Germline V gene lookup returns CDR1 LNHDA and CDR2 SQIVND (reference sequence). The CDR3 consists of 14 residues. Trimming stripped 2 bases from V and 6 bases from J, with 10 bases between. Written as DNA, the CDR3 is TGTGCCAGTAGTATAAACAGGGTGGCCGGGGAGCTGTTTTTT. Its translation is CASSINRVAGELFF.

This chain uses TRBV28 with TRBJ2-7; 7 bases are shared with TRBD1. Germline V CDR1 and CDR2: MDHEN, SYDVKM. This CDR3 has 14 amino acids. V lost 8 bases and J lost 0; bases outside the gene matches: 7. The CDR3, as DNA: TGTGCCAGCGGGACGGACAGGAGCTCCTACGAGCAGTACTTC. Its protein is CASGTDRSSYEQYF.

This CDR3 is CASRAEIYTEAFF. The CDR3 DNA sequence: TGTGCCTCCCGGGCAGAAATATACACTGAAGCTTTCTTT. This chain links TRBV19 with TRBJ1-1, with D hard to call. From germline, CDR1 is LNHDA and CDR2 SQIVND (reference sequence). The V and J ends lost 11 bases and 3 bases respectively, with 16 bases between them. The CDR3 contains 13 residues.

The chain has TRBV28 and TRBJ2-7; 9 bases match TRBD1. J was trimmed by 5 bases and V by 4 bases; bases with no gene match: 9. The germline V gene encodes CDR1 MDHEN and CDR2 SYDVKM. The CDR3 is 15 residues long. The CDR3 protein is CASSSTWTGVHEQYF. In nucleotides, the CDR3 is TGTGCCAGCAGTTCCACGTGGACAGGGGTCCACGAGCAGTACTTC.

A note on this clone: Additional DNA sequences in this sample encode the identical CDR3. The CDR3 bases are TGTGCCAGCAGCTTAGTTGGGTATGAGCAGTTCTTC. It encodes CASSLVGYEQFF. The chain has TRBV7-9 and TRBJ2-1; D remains unclear. This CDR3 contains 12 residues. V was clipped by 1 base and J by 8 bases, with 6 bases between them. CDR1 is SEHNR, CDR2 FQNEAQ, per germline (reference sequence).

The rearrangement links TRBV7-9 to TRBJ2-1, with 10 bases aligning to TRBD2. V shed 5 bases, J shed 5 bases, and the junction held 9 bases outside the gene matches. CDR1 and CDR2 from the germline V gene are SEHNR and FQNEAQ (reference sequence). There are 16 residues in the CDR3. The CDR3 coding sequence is TGTGCCAGCAGCCGCGAGGGGACTAGCGTGCACAATGAGCAGTTCTTC. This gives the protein CASSREGTSVHNEQFF.

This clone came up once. In DNA form, the CDR3 reads TGTGCCAGCAGCTTAACTAGCGCCAATGAGCAGTTCTTC. Residues: CASSLTSANEQFF. The rearrangement uses TRBV7-8 and TRBJ2-1; TRBD2 aligns across 7 bases. Germline assignment: CDR1 SGHVS and CDR2 FQNEAQ. V was clipped by 2 bases and J by 6 bases; unmatched bases: 1. There are 13 residues in the CDR3.

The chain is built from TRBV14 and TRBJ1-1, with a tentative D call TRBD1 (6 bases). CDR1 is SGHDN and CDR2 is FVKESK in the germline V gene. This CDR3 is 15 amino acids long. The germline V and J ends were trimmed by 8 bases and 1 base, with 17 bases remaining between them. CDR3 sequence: CASVEDRHQNTEAFF. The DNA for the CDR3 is TGTGCCAGCGTCGAGGACAGACATCAGAACACTGAAGCTTTCTTT. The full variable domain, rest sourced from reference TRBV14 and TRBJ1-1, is EAGVTQFPSHSVIEKGQTVTLRCDPISGHDNLYWYRRVMGKEIKFLLHFVKESKQDESGMPNNRFLAERTGGTYSTLKVQPAELEDSGVYFCASVEDRHQNTEAFFGQGTRLTVV.

The CDR3 is CASSQVEGASEQYF. As DNA, the CDR3 is TGCGCCAGCAGCCAAGTCGAGGGAGCGAGCGAGCAGTACTTC. The V call is TRBV4-1, the J call TRBJ2-7; D perhaps matches TRBD2 (5 bases). Germline V gives CDR1 MGHRA, CDR2 YSYEKL. The CDR3 consists of 14 residues. The V and J ends lost 1 base and 6 bases respectively, with 13 bases between them.

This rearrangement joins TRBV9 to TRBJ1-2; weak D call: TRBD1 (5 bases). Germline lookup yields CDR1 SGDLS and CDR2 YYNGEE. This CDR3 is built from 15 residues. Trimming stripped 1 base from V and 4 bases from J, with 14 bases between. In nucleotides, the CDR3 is TGTGCCAGCAGCGTATTACTGGACACTACCTATGGCTACACCTTC. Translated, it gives CASSVLLDTTYGYTF.

Here the CDR3 reads CASSLDTPNEQFF. The CDR3 DNA reads TGCGCCAGCAGCTTGGACACTCCCAATGAGCAGTTCTTC. This chain uses TRBV5-1 with TRBJ2-1; no definite D call. CDR1 and CDR2 (germline): SGHRS, YFSETQ. The CDR3 is made up of 13 amino acids. V lost 0 bases, J lost 6 bases, and 7 bases lay in between.

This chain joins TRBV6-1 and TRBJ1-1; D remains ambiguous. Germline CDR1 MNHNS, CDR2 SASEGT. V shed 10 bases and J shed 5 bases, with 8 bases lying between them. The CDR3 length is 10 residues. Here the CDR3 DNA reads TGTGCCACCTTAAAAACTGAAGCTTTCTTT. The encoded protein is CATLKTEAFF.